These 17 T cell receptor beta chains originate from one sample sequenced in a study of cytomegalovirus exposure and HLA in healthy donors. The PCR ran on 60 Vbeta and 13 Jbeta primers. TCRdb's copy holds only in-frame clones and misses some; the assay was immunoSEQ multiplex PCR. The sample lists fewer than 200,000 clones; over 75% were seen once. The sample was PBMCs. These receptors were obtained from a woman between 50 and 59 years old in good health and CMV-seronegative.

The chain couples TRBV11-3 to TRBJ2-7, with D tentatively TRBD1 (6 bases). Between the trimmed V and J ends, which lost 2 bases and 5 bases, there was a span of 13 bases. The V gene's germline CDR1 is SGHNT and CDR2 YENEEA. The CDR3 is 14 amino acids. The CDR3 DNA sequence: TGTGCCAGCAGCTTAACAGGGAGAGATCACGAGCAGTACTTC. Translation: CASSLTGRDHEQYF.

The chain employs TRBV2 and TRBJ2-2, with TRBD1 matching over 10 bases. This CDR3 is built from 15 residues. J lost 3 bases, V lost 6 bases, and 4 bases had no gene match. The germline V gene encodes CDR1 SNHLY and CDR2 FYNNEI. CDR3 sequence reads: CASSTGQGDTGELFF. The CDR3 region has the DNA TGTGCCAGCAGCACCGGACAGGGGGACACCGGGGAGCTGTTTTTT.

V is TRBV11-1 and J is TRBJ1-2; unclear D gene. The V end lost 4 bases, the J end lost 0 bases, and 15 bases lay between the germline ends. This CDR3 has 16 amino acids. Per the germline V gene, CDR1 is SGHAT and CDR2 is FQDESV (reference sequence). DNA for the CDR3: TGTGCCAGCAGCTCTGGGGAGACCCACGCTAACTATGGCTACACCTTC. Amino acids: CASSSGETHANYGYTF.

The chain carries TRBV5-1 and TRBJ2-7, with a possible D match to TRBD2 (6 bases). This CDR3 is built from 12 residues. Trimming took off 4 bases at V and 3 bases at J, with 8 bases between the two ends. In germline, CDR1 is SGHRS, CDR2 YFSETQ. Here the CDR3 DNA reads TGCGCCAGCAGCCGGACTAACTACGAGCAGTACTTC. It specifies CASSRTNYEQYF.

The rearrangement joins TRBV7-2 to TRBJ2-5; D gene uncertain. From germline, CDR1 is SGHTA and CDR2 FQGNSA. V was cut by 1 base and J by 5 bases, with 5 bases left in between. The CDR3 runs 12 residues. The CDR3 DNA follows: TGTGCCAGCAGCTTAGATGAGGAGACCCAGTACTTC. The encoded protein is CASSLDEETQYF.

The CDR3 DNA sequence: TGTGCCAGTAGCCGGGACAGGGGACCCACTGAAGCTTTCTTT. As protein: CASSRDRGPTEAFF. The V gene is TRBV19, the J gene TRBJ1-1, with 10 bases aligning to TRBD1. Germline V lookup: CDR1 LNHDA, CDR2 SQIVND (reference sequence). This CDR3 has 14 amino acids. V shed 6 bases and J 4 bases; nucleotides not matched to a gene: 5.

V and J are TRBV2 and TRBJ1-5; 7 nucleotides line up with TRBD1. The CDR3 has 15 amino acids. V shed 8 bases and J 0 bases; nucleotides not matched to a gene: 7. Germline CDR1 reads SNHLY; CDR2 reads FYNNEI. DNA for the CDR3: TGTGCCAGCCGCGACAGGGTCGATAGCAATCAGCCCCAGCATTTT. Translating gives CASRDRVDSNQPQHF.

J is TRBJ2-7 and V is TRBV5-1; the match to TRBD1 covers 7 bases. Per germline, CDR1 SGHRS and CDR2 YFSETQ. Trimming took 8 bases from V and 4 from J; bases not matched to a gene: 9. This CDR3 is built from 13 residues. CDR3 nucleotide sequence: TGCGCCAGTAAGAGGGACAGCCCTTACGAGCAGTACTTC. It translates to CASKRDSPYEQYF.

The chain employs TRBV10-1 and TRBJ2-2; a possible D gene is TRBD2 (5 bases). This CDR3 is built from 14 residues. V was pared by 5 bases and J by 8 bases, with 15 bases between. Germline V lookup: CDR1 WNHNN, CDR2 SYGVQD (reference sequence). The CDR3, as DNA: TGCGCCAGCAGTTCAGGACCCGGCGGGGGGGAGCTGTTTTTT. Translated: CASSSGPGGGELFF.

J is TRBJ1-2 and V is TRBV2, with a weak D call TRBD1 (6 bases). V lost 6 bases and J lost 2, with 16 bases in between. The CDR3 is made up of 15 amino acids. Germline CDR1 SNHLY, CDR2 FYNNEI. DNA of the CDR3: TGTGCCAGCAGCGTCGGACAGTCACGGAACTATGGCTACACCTTC. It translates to CASSVGQSRNYGYTF. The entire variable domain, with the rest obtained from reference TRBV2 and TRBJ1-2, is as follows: EPEVTQTPSHQVTQMGQEVILRCVPISNHLYFYWYRQILGQKVEFLVSFYNNEISEKSEIFDDQFSVERPDGSNFTLKIRSTKLEDSAMYFCASSVGQSRNYGYTFGSGTRLTVV.

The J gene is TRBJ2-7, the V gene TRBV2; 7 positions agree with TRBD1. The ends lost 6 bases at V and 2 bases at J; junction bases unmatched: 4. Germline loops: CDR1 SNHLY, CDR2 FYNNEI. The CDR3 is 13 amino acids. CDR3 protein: CASRQGLAYEQYF. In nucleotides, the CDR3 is TGTGCCAGCAGACAGGGGTTAGCCTACGAGCAGTACTTC.

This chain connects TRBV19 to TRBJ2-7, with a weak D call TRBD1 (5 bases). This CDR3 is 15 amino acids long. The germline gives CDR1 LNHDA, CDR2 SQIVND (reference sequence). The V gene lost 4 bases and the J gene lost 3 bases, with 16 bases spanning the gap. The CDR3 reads CASSKGPYGNYEQYF. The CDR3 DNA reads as TGTGCCAGTAGTAAGGGGCCGTATGGAAACTACGAGCAGTACTTC. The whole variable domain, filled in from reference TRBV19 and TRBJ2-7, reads DGGITQSPKYLFRKEGQNVTLSCEQNLNHDAMYWYRQDPGQGLRLIYYSQIVNDFQKGDIAEGYSVSREKKESFPLTVTSAQKNPTAFYLCASSKGPYGNYEQYFGPGTRLTVT.

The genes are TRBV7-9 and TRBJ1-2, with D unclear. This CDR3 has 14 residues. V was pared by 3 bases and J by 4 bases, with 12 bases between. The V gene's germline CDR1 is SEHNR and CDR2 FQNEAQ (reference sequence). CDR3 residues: CASSFVTDPYGYTF. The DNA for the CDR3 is TGTGCCAGCAGCTTTGTCACAGACCCCTATGGCTACACCTTC.

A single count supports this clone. CDR3 DNA: TGTGCCACCAGCAGAGATCGGGAGACAGGGGCCGCGGGCTACACCTTC. It is translated as CATSRDRETGAAGYTF. The chain employs TRBV15 and TRBJ1-2; 8 bases align to TRBD1. The CDR3 spans 16 residues. J was trimmed by 8 bases and V by 0 bases; bases with no gene match: 11. Per the germline V gene, CDR1 is LNHNV and CDR2 is YYDKDF (reference sequence).

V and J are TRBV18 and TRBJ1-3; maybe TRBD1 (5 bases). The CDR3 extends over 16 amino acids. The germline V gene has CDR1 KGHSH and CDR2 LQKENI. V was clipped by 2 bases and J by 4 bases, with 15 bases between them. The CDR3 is CASSPYPPTEGNTIYF. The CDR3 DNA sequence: TGTGCCAGCTCACCATACCCCCCGACAGAAGGAAACACCATATATTTT.

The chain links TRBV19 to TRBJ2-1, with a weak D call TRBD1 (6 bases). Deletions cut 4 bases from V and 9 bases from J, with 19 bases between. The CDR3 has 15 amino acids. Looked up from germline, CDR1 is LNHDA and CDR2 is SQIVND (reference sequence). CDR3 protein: CASSTWSGQSAEQFF. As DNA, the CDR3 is TGTGCCAGTAGTACCTGGAGCGGACAGTCAGCTGAGCAGTTCTTC.

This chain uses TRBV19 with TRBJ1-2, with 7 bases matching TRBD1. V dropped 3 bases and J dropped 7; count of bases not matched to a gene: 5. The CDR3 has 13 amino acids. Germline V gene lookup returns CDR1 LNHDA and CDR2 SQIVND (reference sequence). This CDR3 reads CASSIGTVPGYTF. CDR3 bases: TGTGCCAGTAGTATTGGGACAGTTCCTGGCTACACCTTC.